This T cell receptor beta chain was captured by sequencing in a study of blood T cell repertoires in COVID-19. Across the whole study: Samples representing acute and convalescent COVID-19 were sourced from the United States, Italy and Spain. T cells, B-cell-depleted T cells, or PBMCs provided the cDNA or gDNA that served as material.

Original data processing: The assay estimated nucleated cells by amplifying reference gene primers. The method was immunoSEQ multiplex PCR; TCRdb's version includes in-frame clones alone and lacks a portion of them. Clone size and V and J calls were adopted from that table, with D and trimming inferred from the DNA. The data contain over 140,000 clones, about 80% of them seen just once; the ten biggest clones take up less than 4%. This clonotype was obtained from a woman in her fifties or sixties with acute or convalescent COVID-19. Sequencing used peripheral blood.

CDR3 protein: CASSITGSSGNTIYF. CDR3 DNA: TGTGCCAGCAGTATCACAGGGTCCTCTGGAAACACCATATATTTT. This rearrangement joins TRBV7-2 to TRBJ1-3, with D possibly matching TRBD1 (6 bases). V gave up 6 bases and J gave up 0 bases, with 12 bases separating them. The germline V gene encodes CDR1 SGHTA and CDR2 FQGNSA. This CDR3 has 15 residues.